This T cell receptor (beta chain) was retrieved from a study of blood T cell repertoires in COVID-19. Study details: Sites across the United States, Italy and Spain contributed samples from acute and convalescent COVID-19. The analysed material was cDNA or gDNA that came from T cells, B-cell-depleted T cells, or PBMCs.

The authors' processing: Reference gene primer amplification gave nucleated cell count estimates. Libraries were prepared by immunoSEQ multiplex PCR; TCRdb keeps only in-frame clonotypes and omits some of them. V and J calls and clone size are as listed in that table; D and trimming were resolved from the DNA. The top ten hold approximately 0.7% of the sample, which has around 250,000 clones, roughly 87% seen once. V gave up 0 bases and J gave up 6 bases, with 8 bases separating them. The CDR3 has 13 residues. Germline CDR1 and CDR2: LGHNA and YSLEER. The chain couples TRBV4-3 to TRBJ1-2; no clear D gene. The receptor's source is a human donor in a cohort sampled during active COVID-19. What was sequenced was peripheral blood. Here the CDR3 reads CASSQDTTDGYTF. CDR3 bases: TGCGCCAGCAGCCAAGATACCACAGATGGCTACACCTTC.